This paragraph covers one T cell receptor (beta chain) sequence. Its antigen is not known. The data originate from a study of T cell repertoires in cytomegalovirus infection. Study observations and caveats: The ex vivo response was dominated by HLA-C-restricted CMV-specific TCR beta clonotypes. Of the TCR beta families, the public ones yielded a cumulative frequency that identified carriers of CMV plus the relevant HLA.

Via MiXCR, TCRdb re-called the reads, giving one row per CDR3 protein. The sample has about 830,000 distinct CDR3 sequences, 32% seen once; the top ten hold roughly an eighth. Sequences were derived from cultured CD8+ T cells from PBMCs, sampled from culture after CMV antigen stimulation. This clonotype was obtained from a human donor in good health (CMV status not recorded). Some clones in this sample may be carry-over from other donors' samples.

CDR3 sequence (DNA): TGTGCCAGCAGCCCCCGAAGCGATCCTTCCTACGAGCAGTACTTC. This sequence encodes CASSPRSDPSYEQYF. The chain is built from TRBV7-8 and TRBJ2-7, with D uncertain. Germline CDR1 reads SGHVS; CDR2 reads FQNEAQ. V was pared by 5 bases and J by 1 base, with 15 bases between. The CDR3 consists of 15 residues.